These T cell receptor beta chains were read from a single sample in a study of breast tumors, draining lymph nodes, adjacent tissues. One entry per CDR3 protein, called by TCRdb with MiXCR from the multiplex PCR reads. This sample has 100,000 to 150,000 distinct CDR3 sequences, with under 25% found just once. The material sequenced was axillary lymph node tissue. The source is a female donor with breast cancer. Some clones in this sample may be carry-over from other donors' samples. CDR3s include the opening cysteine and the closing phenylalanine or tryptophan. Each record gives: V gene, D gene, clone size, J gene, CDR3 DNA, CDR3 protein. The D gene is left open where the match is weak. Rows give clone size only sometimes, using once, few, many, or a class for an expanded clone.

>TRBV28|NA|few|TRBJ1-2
TGTGCCAGCAGTCCCTCGGGACTCAACTATGGCTACACCTTC
CASSPSGLNYGYTF
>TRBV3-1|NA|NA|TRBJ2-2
TGTGCCAGCAGCCAATACGGGGACACCGGGGAGCTGTTTTTT
CASSQYGDTGELFF
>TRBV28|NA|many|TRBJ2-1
TGTGCCAGCAGCTTGAGGAATGAGCAGTTCTTC
CASSLRNEQFF
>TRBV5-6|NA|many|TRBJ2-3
TGTGCCAGCACCCGCCGCTTGGGACAACCCACAGATACGCAGTATTTT
CASTRRLGQPTDTQYF
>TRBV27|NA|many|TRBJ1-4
TGTGCCAGCAGTTTAATGCCAGGGGAGGGTGAAAAACTGTTTTTT
CASSLMPGEGEKLFF
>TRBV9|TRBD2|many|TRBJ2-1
TGTGCCAGCAGCGTACTAGCGGGAGGACGGGATGAGCAGTTCTTC
CASSVLAGGRDEQFF
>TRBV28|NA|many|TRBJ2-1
TGCGCCAGCAGCTTGAGTGGGGGAGGCTACAATGAGCAGTTCTTC
CASSLSGGGYNEQFF
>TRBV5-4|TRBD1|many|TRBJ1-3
TGTGCCAGCAGCCCGGACAGGAGCTCTGGAAACACCATATATTTT
CASSPDRSSGNTIYF
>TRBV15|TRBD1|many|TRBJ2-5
TGTGCCACCAGCAGAGGTGGACAGGGGGCAGGAGAGACCCAGTACTTC
CATSRGGQGAGETQYF
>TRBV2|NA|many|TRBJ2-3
TGTGCCAGTCGGGACAACGGATATACGCAGTATTTT
CASRDNGYTQYF
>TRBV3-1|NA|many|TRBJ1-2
TGTGCCAGCAGCCCTCTCGGGGTCTATGGCTACACCTTC
CASSPLGVYGYTF
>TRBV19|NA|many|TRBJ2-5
TGTGCCAGTAGTATAAGCGAAGGGACCCAGTACTTC
CASSISEGTQYF
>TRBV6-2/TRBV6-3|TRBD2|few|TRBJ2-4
TGTGCCAGCAGTTCAAGGGGACTAGCGGGAGTATCAAACATTCAGTACTTC
CASSSRGLAGVSNIQYF
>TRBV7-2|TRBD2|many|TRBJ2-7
TGTGCCAGCAGCTTAGTTTCCGGGACTAGCGGCTACGAGCAGTACTTC
CASSLVSGTSGYEQYF
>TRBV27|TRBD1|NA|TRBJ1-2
TGTGCCAGCAGTTTGACGTCGACAGGGAGTATCGAGAATGGCTACACCTTC
CASSLTSTGSIENGYTF
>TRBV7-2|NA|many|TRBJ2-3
TGTGCCAGCAGCTCGACGCGGAGAGGGGTAGATACGCAGTATTTT
CASSSTRRGVDTQYF
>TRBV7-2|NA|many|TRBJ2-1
TGTGCCAGCAGCTTTGCAGGGGGGAATGAGCAGTTCTTC
CASSFAGGNEQFF
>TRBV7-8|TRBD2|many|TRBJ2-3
TGTGCCAGCAGCTTAATTGGTAGCGGGAGTGGGGATACGCAGTATTTT
CASSLIGSGSGDTQYF
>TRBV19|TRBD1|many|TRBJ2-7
TGTGCCAGTAGTATATTGTGGGGACAGGGCTCCTACGAGCAGTACTTC
CASSILWGQGSYEQYF
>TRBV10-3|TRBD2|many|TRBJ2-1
TGTGCCATCAGTGAGTTTAGGGGACTAGCGGATCAGAGCTCCTACAATGAGCAGTTCTTC
CAISEFRGLADQSSYNEQFF
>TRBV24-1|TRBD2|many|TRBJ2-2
TGTGCCACCAGTGATTTAGGGACTAGTCCCGGGGAGCTGTTTTTT
CATSDLGTSPGELFF
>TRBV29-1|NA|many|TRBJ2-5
TGCAGCGTTGAGAGAGGGGTAGGAGAGACCCAGTACTTC
CSVERGVGETQYF
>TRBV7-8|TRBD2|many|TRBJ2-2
TGTGCCAGCAGCTTAGTGACGGGGACTAGAAACACCGGGGAGCTGTTTTTT
CASSLVTGTRNTGELFF
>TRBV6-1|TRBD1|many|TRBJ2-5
TGTGCCAGCAGCCAACTGACAGGGGTGGAGACCCAGTACTTC
CASSQLTGVETQYF
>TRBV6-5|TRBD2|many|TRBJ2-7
TGTGCCAGCAGCCGGCGGTTTACTAGCGGGAAGACCTACGAGCAGTACTTC
CASSRRFTSGKTYEQYF
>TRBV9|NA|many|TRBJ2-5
TGTGCCAGCAGCGTAGTAGCAGGGGAGACCCAGTACTTC
CASSVVAGETQYF
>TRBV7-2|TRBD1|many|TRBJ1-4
TGTGCCAGCAGCTCTTGGACAGGCGGTGAAAAACTGTTTTTT
CASSSWTGGEKLFF
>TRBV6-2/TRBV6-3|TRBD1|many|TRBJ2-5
TGTGCCAGCCGAGGGGGAAGGACAGGGGGCGGAGGAGAGACCCAGTACTTC
CASRGGRTGGGGETQYF
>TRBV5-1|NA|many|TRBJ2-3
TGCGCCAGCAGCTCGAACCCTAGCACAGATACGCAGTATTTT
CASSSNPSTDTQYF
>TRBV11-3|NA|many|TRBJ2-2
TGTGCCAGCAGCTTAGTCCCGGGAGCGGGCGGGGAGCTGTTTTTT
CASSLVPGAGGELFF
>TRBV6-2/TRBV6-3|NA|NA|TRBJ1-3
TGTGCCAGCAGTCGACCGGGGTTCTCTGGAAACACCATATATTTT
CASSRPGFSGNTIYF
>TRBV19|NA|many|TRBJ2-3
TGTGCCAGTAGTTACACAGATACGCAGTATTTT
CASSYTDTQYF
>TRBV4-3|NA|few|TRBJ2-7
TGCGCCAGCAGCCAAGGGCTACTACGGAACGACCGGGCTTACGAGCAGTACTTC
CASSQGLLRNDRAYEQYF
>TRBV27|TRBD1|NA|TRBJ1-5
TGTGCCAGCAGTTTTACAGGGGAGGATCAGCCCCAGCATTTT
CASSFTGEDQPQHF
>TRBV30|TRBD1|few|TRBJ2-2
TGTGCCTGGAGTAAGACAGGGGGCAGGGCCGGGGAGCTGTTTTTT
CAWSKTGGRAGELFF
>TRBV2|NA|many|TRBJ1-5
TGTGCCAGCAGTGACACGGAGCGTCAGCCCCAGCATTTT
CASSDTERQPQHF
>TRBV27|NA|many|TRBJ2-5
TGTGCCAGCATCGAGGGAGAGGAGACCCAGTACTTC
CASIEGEETQYF
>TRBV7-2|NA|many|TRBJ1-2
TGTGCCAGCAGCTTACAAAGGGGGAACTATGGCTACACCTTC
CASSLQRGNYGYTF
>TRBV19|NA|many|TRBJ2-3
TGTGCCAGTAGTCGCGTTCCTGATACGCAGTATTTT
CASSRVPDTQYF
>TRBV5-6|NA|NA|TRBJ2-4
TGTGCCAGCAGCTCTGCCTCGGACCCCGGTCAGTACTTC
CASSSASDPGQYF
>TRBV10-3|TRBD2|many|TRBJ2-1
TGTGCCATCCGAAGGACTAGCGGGAGGGGGAGCTCCTACAATGAGCAGTTCTTC
CAIRRTSGRGSSYNEQFF
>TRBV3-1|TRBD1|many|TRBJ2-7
TGTGCCAGCAGCCCGACAGGGGGCCGGGGCCACGAGCAGTACTTC
CASSPTGGRGHEQYF
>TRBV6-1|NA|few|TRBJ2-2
TGTGCCAGCCGAGAGCAGACGAACACCGGGGAGCTGTTTTTT
CASREQTNTGELFF
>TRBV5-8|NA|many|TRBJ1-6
TGTGCCAGCAGCAGCCGGGACACTAATTCACCCCTCCACTTT
CASSSRDTNSPLHF
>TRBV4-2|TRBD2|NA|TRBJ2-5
TGTGCCAGCAGCCCAGGGGCTAGCGGGAGGGCGACCCAAGAGACCCAGTACTTC
CASSPGASGRATQETQYF
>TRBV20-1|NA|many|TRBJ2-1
TGCAGTGCTAGAGTGCAGTGGCATGAGCAGTTCTTC
CSARVQWHEQFF
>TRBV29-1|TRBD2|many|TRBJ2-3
TGCAGCGTGGTAGCGGGAGGATCTAGCACAGATACGCAGTATTTT
CSVVAGGSSTDTQYF
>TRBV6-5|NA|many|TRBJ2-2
TGTGCCAGCAGTTCCAGCGGGGAGCTGTTTTTT
CASSSSGELFF
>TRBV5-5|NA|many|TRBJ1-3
TGTGCCAGCAGTCTACAGGGATCTGGAAACACCATATATTTT
CASSLQGSGNTIYF
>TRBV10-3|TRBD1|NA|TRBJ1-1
TGTGCCATCAGCAAACAGGGGGCGGACACTGAAGCTTTCTTT
CAISKQGADTEAFF
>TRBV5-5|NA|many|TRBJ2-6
TGTGCCAGCAGCTTGGTTCCCTCCAACTCTGGGGCCAACGTCCTGACTTTC
CASSLVPSNSGANVLTF